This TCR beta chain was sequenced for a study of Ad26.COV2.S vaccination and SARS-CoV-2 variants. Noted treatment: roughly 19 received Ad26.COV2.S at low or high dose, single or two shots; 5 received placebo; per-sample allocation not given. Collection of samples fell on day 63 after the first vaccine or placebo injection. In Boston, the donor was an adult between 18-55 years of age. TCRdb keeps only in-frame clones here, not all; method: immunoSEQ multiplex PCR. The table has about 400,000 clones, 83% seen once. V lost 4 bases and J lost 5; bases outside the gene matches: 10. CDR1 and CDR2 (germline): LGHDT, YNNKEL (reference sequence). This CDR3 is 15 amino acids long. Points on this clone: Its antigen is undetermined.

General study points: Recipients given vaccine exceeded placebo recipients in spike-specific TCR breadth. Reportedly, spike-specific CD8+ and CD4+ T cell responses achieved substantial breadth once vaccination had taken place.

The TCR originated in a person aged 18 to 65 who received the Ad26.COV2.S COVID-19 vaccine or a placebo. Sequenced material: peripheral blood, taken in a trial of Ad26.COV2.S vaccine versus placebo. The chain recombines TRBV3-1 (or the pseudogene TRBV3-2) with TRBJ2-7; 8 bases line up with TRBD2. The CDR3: CASSRDIGRADEQYF. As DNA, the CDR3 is TGTGCCAGCAGCCGTGATATCGGGAGGGCCGACGAGCAGTACTTC.